This record looks at one TCR beta chain sequence and its context. What it binds is not known. TCRdb recomputed calls from the 5' RACE reads with MiXCR, one row per CDR3 protein. The sample yields 21,000 or so distinct CDR3 sequences, less than 3% seen once. Blood mononuclear cells were expanded for two to three days using either OKT3 anti-CD3 antibody or CD3/CD28 beads. 5 x 10^4 or so normal T cells were cocultured with 5 x 10^4 or so target cells and bispecific antibody. This sample stems from a study of beta chain bispecific antibodies for T cell cancers. Study-level background: Jurkat cells expressed TRBV12-3; HPB-ALL cells expressed TRBV5-5. Points from the study as a whole: Normal T cells contributed less of the targeted TRBV signal than the leukemia cells did. An anti-TRBV5-5 antibody cross-reacts with the highly similar TRBV5-6.

V lost 4 bases and J 4 bases, leaving 14 bases between the germline ends. Germline V gene sequence: CDR1 SQVTM, CDR2 ANQGSEA. This CDR3 has 14 residues. This chain joins TRBV29-1 and TRBJ2-1; either TRBD1 or TRBD2 may fit D (5 bases each). The sequence was collected from a human donor in good health. Some clones in this sample may be carry-over from other donors' samples. The sample consisted of healthy donor T cells cultured with leukemia cells. The CDR3 DNA is TGCAGCGTTGCAGGGACGGAGATGTACAATGAGCAGTTCTTC. It specifies CSVAGTEMYNEQFF.